These 17 T cell receptor beta chains were sequenced from one sample in a study of a mutant IDH1 vaccine in newly diagnosed glioma. Data came from immunoSEQ multiplex PCR; TCRdb stores just in-frame clones and leaves some out. The repertoire has tens of thousands of clones, approximately 83% of them found once; the top ten carry roughly 6.8%. Time point specified: baseline, week 1 (first vaccination visit). Described treatment: pre-vaccination baseline after standard-of-care therapy. Sequenced here: PBMCs, sampled from a glioma patient treated with radiotherapy, temozolomide or both. The receptors derive from a woman in her forties or fifties with glioma.

The chain has TRBV9 and TRBJ1-4; maybe TRBD1 (5 bases). Trimming took 4 bases from V and 4 from J, leaving 11 bases between them. Germline loops: CDR1 SGDLS, CDR2 YYNGEE. CDR3 length equals 14 residues. CDR3 coding DNA: TGTGCCAGCAGCTGGGGCACTCTTAATGAAAAACTGTTTTTT. Its protein product is CASSWGTLNEKLFF.

The V call is TRBV5-4, the J call TRBJ2-6; D might be TRBD1 or TRBD2, each matching 5 bases. Deletions cut 3 bases from V and 1 base from J, with 14 bases between. CDR3 length: 17 amino acids. CDR1 SGHNT and CDR2 YYREEE come from the germline V gene (reference sequence). The CDR3 DNA sequence: TGTGCCAGCAGCTCTAGACAGTTAGCGTCTGGGGCCAACGTCCTGACTTTC. Protein sequence: CASSSRQLASGANVLTF.

This clone was observed a few times. The chain joins TRBV5-1 to TRBJ2-7; TRBD1 aligns across 8 bases. Germline V CDR1 and CDR2: SGHRS, YFSETQ. CDR3 length equals 15 residues. Losses at the gene ends were 3 bases for V and 3 bases for J; bases not matched to a gene: 8. CDR3 residues: CASSYGQGAVYEQYF. The CDR3 DNA sequence: TGCGCCAGCAGCTATGGTCAGGGGGCGGTCTACGAGCAGTACTTC.

The chain uses TRBV18 and TRBJ2-7, with D perhaps matching TRBD2 (6 bases). Deletions cut 4 bases from V and 7 bases from J, with 17 bases between. Germline V CDR1 and CDR2: KGHSH, LQKENI. This CDR3 is 14 amino acids long. CDR3 sequence (DNA): TGTGCCAGCTCACAGGCCTCCAATGCGGGGGAGCAGTACTTC. Translated: CASSQASNAGEQYF.

This clone was recorded a few times. This sequence joins TRBV19 and TRBJ1-2, with 7 nucleotides matching TRBD1. The germline V gene encodes CDR1 LNHDA and CDR2 SQIVND (reference sequence). CDR3 length: 14 residues. V shed 11 bases, J shed 2 bases, and the junction held 11 bases outside the gene matches. The CDR3 spells CAAGWDSSNYGYTF. The CDR3 DNA follows: TGTGCCGCAGGATGGGACAGCTCAAACTATGGCTACACCTTC.

The J gene is TRBJ2-1, the V gene TRBV9; possible D gene TRBD2, 5 bases. Trimming cost V 3 bases and J 9 bases, with 16 bases left between them. Germline-derived CDR1 and CDR2 are SGDLS and YYNGEE. The CDR3 runs 14 residues. The CDR3 loop is CASSAILDGGEQFF. The CDR3 nucleotides are TGTGCCAGCAGCGCAATCTTAGACGGAGGTGAGCAGTTCTTC.

CDR3 nucleotide sequence: TGTGCCAGCAGCCAATACACAGATACGCAGTATTTT. Its protein is CASSQYTDTQYF. The rearrangement uses TRBV14 and TRBJ2-3, with D uncertain. Germline V gene lookup returns CDR1 SGHDN and CDR2 FVKESK. The CDR3 is 12 residues long. Deletions cut 2 bases from V and 2 bases from J, with 2 bases between.

This clone showed up just a few times. CDR3 protein: CASSEDITLFF. Here the CDR3 DNA reads TGTGCCAGCAGTGAAGATATAACACTGTTTTTT. V usage is TRBV6-1 and J usage is TRBJ1-4; no clear D gene. V shed 1 base and J shed 13 bases, with 7 bases lying between them. This CDR3 contains 11 residues. CDR1 and CDR2 from the germline V gene are MNHNS and SASEGT.

This chain's CDR3 is CASRHREGSEQYF. DNA of the CDR3: TGTGCCAGCAGACACAGGGAGGGTAGCGAGCAGTACTTC. The rearrangement joins TRBV6-5 to TRBJ2-7; tentative D call: TRBD2 (7 bases). The CDR3 spans 13 residues. Trimming left V 6 bases short and J 6 bases short, with 15 bases between. Germline loops: CDR1 MNHEY, CDR2 SVGAGI.

The genes are TRBV6-1 and TRBJ2-1, with TRBD2 as a possible D gene (5 bases). This CDR3 is 15 amino acids long. Between the trimmed V and J ends, which lost 5 bases and 0 bases, there was a span of 11 bases. The germline CDR1 and CDR2 sequences are MNHNS and SASEGT. CDR3 sequence reads: CASSLTRDSYNEQFF. The CDR3 DNA is TGTGCCAGCAGTCTTACTAGAGACTCCTACAATGAGCAGTTCTTC.

The chain has TRBV30 and TRBJ1-3, with TRBD1 identical over 10 bases. Per the germline V gene, CDR1 is GTSNPN and CDR2 is SVGIG (reference sequence). The length of the CDR3 is 15 residues. V dropped 5 bases and J dropped 2; count of bases not matched to a gene: 6. CDR3 in amino acids: CAWSIDRGPGNTIYF. The CDR3 bases are TGTGCCTGGTCCATAGACAGGGGGCCTGGAAACACCATATATTTT.

V and J are TRBV6-6 and TRBJ1-5, with a weak D call TRBD1 (6 bases). This CDR3 is 14 amino acids long. Trimming cost V 0 bases and J 7 bases, with 10 bases left between them. Germline CDR1 reads MNHNY; CDR2 reads SVGAGI (reference sequence). CDR3 in DNA: TGTGCCAGCAGTTACTCGGGACAAAGGCAGCCCCAGCATTTT. Encoded protein: CASSYSGQRQPQHF.

This sequence joins TRBV30 and TRBJ2-1; 7 nucleotides line up with TRBD1. Looked up from germline, CDR1 is GTSNPN and CDR2 is SVGIG (reference sequence). The CDR3 covers 12 residues. V gave up 4 bases and J gave up 14 bases; unmatched junction bases: 11. The CDR3 DNA is TGTGCCTGGAACACAGGGGCCCTACTCAAGTTCTTC. Its protein product is CAWNTGALLKFF.

The V call is TRBV7-6, the J call TRBJ2-3, with D possibly being TRBD2 (6 bases). This CDR3 spans 15 amino acids. In germline, CDR1 is SGHVS, CDR2 FNYEAQ. V lost 5 bases and J lost 4, with 16 bases in between. The CDR3, as DNA: TGTGCCAGCAGCCAAATAGCGGAAAGACCAGATACGCAGTATTTT. Translation: CASSQIAERPDTQYF.

The V gene is TRBV20-1, the J gene TRBJ1-2; D is unclear. CDR1 DFQATT and CDR2 SNEGSKA come from the germline V gene (reference sequence). The CDR3 has 11 amino acids. Trimming removed 6 bases from V and 6 bases from J, with 11 bases in between. CDR3 nucleotide sequence: TGCAGTGCCCCACTTTTCGATGGCTACACCTTC. This gives the protein CSAPLFDGYTF.

The genes are TRBV19 and TRBJ2-2; D not resolved. Germline lookup yields CDR1 LNHDA and CDR2 SQIVND (reference sequence). V lost 3 bases, J lost 12 bases, and 8 bases lay in between. This CDR3 has 11 amino acids. The CDR3 sequence: CASSIAGKLFF. CDR3 DNA sequence: TGTGCCAGTAGTATCGCTGGTAAGCTGTTTTTT. Drawing the rest from reference TRBV19 and TRBJ2-2, the complete variable domain is DGGITQSPKYLFRKEGQNVTLSCEQNLNHDAMYWYRQDPGQGLRLIYYSQIVNDFQKGDIAEGYSVSREKKESFPLTVTSAQKNPTAFYLCASSIAGKLFFGEGSRLTVL.

The CDR3 protein is CASRSYYRGWTEAFF. The CDR3, as DNA: TGTGCCAGCAGAAGTTATTATCGGGGTTGGACTGAAGCTTTCTTT. V and J are TRBV6-5 and TRBJ1-1; D is unresolved. There are 15 residues in the CDR3. Germline-derived CDR1 and CDR2 are MNHEY and SVGAGI. V gave up 6 bases and J gave up 5 bases, with 19 bases separating them.